These T cell receptor beta chains were read from a single sample in a study of T cell responses to AZD1222 COVID-19 vaccine. Some clones are missing from TCRdb's copy, which holds only in-frame ones; the method was immunoSEQ multiplex PCR. The data show tens of thousands of clones, with around 82% seen just once and less than 25% held by the top ten. The specimen was peripheral blood, collected on day 0 of AZD1222 vaccination. The receptors were gathered from an adult in good health. Each CDR3 is given with its conserved first and last residue.

V: TRBV19
J: TRBJ1-5
CDR3: CASSRQGASNQPQHF

V: TRBV6-5
J: TRBJ1-6
CDR3: CASSYSGSPLHF

V: TRBV6-6
J: TRBJ2-1
CDR3: CASSYFTSGREDEQFF

V: TRBV5-1
J: TRBJ1-6
CDR3: CASSSHKMGTGSNSPLHF

V: TRBV5-6
J: TRBJ1-4
CDR3: CASSLGGLKTNEKLFF

V: TRBV19
J: TRBJ2-1
CDR3: CASSIMGQSSFEQFF

V: TRBV2
J: TRBJ2-2
CDR3: CASSPGRANTGELFF

V: TRBV30
J: TRBJ2-7
CDR3: CAWSGQGIAYEQYF

V: TRBV6-5
J: TRBJ2-7
CDR3: CASGGHSYEQYF

V: TRBV5-1
J: TRBJ2-5
CDR3: CASSLEPAGGYQETQYF

V: TRBV28
J: TRBJ1-5
CDR3: CASIPSGAAYSNQPQHF

V: TRBV18
J: TRBJ1-5
CDR3: CASSSGRDRGDGQPQHF

V: TRBV19
J: TRBJ2-6
CDR3: CASSPRPGAGANVLTF

V: TRBV28
J: TRBJ2-2
CDR3: CASSLFPGQGSTGELFF

V: TRBV4-1
J: TRBJ2-5
CDR3: CASSQGTGLETQYF

V: TRBV19
J: TRBJ1-1
CDR3: CASSPGTGRENTEAFF

V: TRBV10-3
J: TRBJ1-1
CDR3: CAISEPTGGRNTEAFF

V: TRBV7-8
J: TRBJ2-7
CDR3: CASSPMTVAGEQYF

V: TRBV4-1
J: TRBJ2-1
CDR3: CASSQAASFSYNEQFF

V: TRBV19
J: TRBJ1-5
CDR3: CASQGGNSDQPQHF

V: TRBV6-5
J: TRBJ1-2
CDR3: CASSRGVEYGYTF

V: TRBV6-5
J: TRBJ1-6
CDR3: CAARFKVWDSPLHF

V: TRBV12-3/TRBV12-4
J: TRBJ1-5
CDR3: CASSPSNQPQHF

V: TRBV28
J: TRBJ1-2
CDR3: CASSVGQSGYTF

V: TRBV3-1/TRBV3-2
J: TRBJ1-6
CDR3: CASSQRTGGSYNSPLHF

V: TRBV11-2
J: TRBJ2-4
CDR3: CASSEQTGLLAKNIQYF

V: TRBV7-7
J: TRBJ2-1
CDR3: CASSLGPGQGANEQFF

V: TRBV6-5
J: TRBJ1-1
CDR3: CASIPGQGGLFEAFF

V: TRBV7-9
J: TRBJ1-5
CDR3: CASSDQGGSNQPQHF

V: TRBV11-2
J: TRBJ1-1
CDR3: CASSLQNTEAFF

V: TRBV5-1
J: TRBJ1-5
CDR3: CASSLSGYSNQPQHF

V: TRBV5-1
J: TRBJ2-3
CDR3: CASSLRPGASVDTQYF

V: TRBV6-5
J: TRBJ2-7
CDR3: CASGFRDKSYEQYF

V: TRBV5-4
J: TRBJ1-2
CDR3: CASSLDRESYGYTF

V: TRBV4-1
J: TRBJ2-1
CDR3: CASSGRGRQFF

V: TRBV29-1
J: TRBJ1-2
CDR3: CSVEPSERPNYGYTF

V: TRBV12-3/TRBV12-4
J: TRBJ1-1
CDR3: CASGYQTGSEAFF

V: TRBV5-8
J: TRBJ1-4
CDR3: CASSLVGIATNEKLFF

V: TRBV9
J: TRBJ1-3
CDR3: CASSVQGGSGNTIYF

V: TRBV27
J: TRBJ1-2
CDR3: CASSSGTTGNYGYTF

V: TRBV6-1
J: TRBJ2-3
CDR3: CASSETRLAGAWDTQYF

V: TRBV7-2
J: TRBJ2-1
CDR3: CASSLGLAEYNEQFF

V: TRBV29-1
J: TRBJ1-1
CDR3: CSVPGLNTEAFF

V: TRBV18
J: TRBJ1-1
CDR3: CASSPGQENTEAFF

V: TRBV5-1
J: TRBJ2-2
CDR3: CASSLGQGDTGELFF

V: TRBV7-8
J: TRBJ2-6
CDR3: CASSLRQGAGGANVLTF

V: TRBV6-5
J: TRBJ2-7
CDR3: CASSYGTGGYEQYF

V: TRBV5-4
J: TRBJ1-5
CDR3: CASSLGAGQPQHF

V: TRBV4-2
J: TRBJ2-2
CDR3: CASSPRLAGLNTGELFF

V: TRBV7-2
J: TRBJ2-4
CDR3: CASSMMGIQYF

V: TRBV19
J: TRBJ2-2
CDR3: CASSESGSSGELFF

V: TRBV19
J: TRBJ2-2
CDR3: CASSGSGGLNTGELFF

V: TRBV21-1
J: TRBJ2-7
CDR3: CASSKAFRRESSYEQYF

V: TRBV29-1
J: TRBJ1-2
CDR3: CSVGGQENYGYTF

V: TRBV5-4
J: TRBJ2-7
CDR3: CASRAGSGSYEQYF